This T cell receptor (beta chain) was captured by sequencing in a study of cytomegalovirus exposure and HLA in healthy donors. Background on the study: In a later analysis, it was reported that the 110 or so validation repertoires had been produced on the same platform as the 500 to 850 repertoires belonging to the first cohort.

CDR1 ENHRY and CDR2 SYGVKD come from the germline V gene. Trimming stripped 0 bases from V and 0 bases from J, with 8 bases between. The CDR3 is 16 amino acids. This clone was seen a single time. What it recognizes is unknown. General observations from the study: Cytomegalovirus association was listed for around 170 TCR beta chains. Rare sequences made up most TCRs, while some public TCRs were found in many donors.

Sequenced by immunoSEQ multiplex PCR; TCRdb stores in-frame clones only, minus some. The sample carries more than 120,000 clones, around 86% recorded once. This TCR was sampled from a man between 18 and 29 years old in good health and CMV-seropositive. The sample comprised PBMCs. The chain couples TRBV10-3 to TRBJ2-2; D is ambiguous. The CDR3 nucleotides are TGTGCCATCAGTGAGTCGACTGCTCCGAACACCGGGGAGCTGTTTTTT. Amino acids: CAISESTAPNTGELFF.